A single sample is the source of the 29 T cell receptor beta chains below, sequenced in a study of cytomegalovirus exposure and HLA in healthy donors. PCR primers comprised 60 Vbeta and 13 Jbeta primers. Profiling relied on immunoSEQ multiplex PCR, and the TCRdb table lists in-frame clones only, not all of them. Seen here are nearly 95,000 clones, 7.5% to 8.5% observed once, and the top ten hold approximately 2.4%. The sequenced material came from PBMCs. These receptor sequences come from a man aged 50-59 years in good health and CMV-seronegative.

This clone was seen more than once but under ten times. The chain is built from TRBV2 and TRBJ2-7; 9 bases are shared with TRBD1. The ends lost 6 bases at V and 0 bases at J; junction bases unmatched: 9. The CDR3 totals 16 residues. CDR1 and CDR2 from the germline V gene are SNHLY and FYNNEI. CDR3 sequence (DNA): TGTGCCAGCAGACCCGACAGGGGGGTGAGCTCCTACGAGCAGTACTTC. This sequence encodes CASRPDRGVSSYEQYF.

The chain joins TRBV10-1 to TRBJ2-3; TRBD2 matches 12 bases. V gave up 5 bases and J gave up 4 bases; unmatched junction bases: 7. Germline CDR1 is WNHNN and CDR2 is SYGVQD (reference sequence). The CDR3 covers 16 residues. This CDR3 reads CASSRTSGVNSDTQYF. As DNA, the CDR3 is TGCGCCAGCAGTCGGACTAGCGGGGTTAATTCAGATACGCAGTATTTT.

The rearrangement links TRBV7-9 to TRBJ1-2, with no clear D. Trimming left V 1 base short and J 6 bases short, with 9 bases between. The CDR3 contains 13 residues. Looked up from germline, CDR1 is SEHNR and CDR2 is FQNEAQ (reference sequence). The CDR3 spells CASSLERGNGYTF. As DNA, the CDR3 is TGTGCCAGCAGCTTAGAGCGGGGAAATGGCTACACCTTC. Together with reference TRBV7-9 and TRBJ1-2, the CDR3 gives the full variable domain: DTGVSQNPRHKITKRGQNVTFRCDPISEHNRLYWYRQTLGQGPEFLTYFQNEAQLEKSRLLSDRFSAERPKGSFSTLEIQRTEQGDSAMYLCASSLERGNGYTFGSGTRLTVV.

This clone occurred a few times. The genes are TRBV6-5 and TRBJ2-7, with D uncertain. This CDR3 is 13 amino acids long. Trimming stripped 0 bases from V and 5 bases from J, with 8 bases between. Germline CDR1 reads MNHEY; CDR2 reads SVGAGI. CDR3 bases: TGTGCCAGCAGTTACTCGCGGTTCGACGAGCAGTACTTC. Its protein product is CASSYSRFDEQYF.

This clone has only a few counts. V is TRBV27 and J is TRBJ2-7; 8 positions match TRBD1. V dropped 6 bases and J dropped 3; count of bases not matched to a gene: 4. CDR3 size: 13 residues. Germline V gene lookup returns CDR1 MNHEY and CDR2 SMNVEV (reference sequence). DNA for the CDR3: TGTGCCAGCAGCCGGACAGGGAACTACGAGCAGTACTTC. This encodes CASSRTGNYEQYF.

This sequence joins TRBV5-1 and TRBJ2-1, with 15 positions matching TRBD2. In germline, CDR1 is SGHRS, CDR2 YFSETQ. This CDR3 contains 18 residues. The junction had 12 bases not matched to a gene; V was cut back by 3 bases and J by 8 bases. The CDR3 protein is CASSSGLAGGPRSDEQFF. The CDR3 nucleotides read TGCGCCAGCAGCTCGGGACTAGCGGGAGGCCCCCGGAGCGATGAGCAGTTCTTC.

This chain links TRBV29-1 with TRBJ2-5; 14 bases match TRBD2. Germline CDR1 SQVTM, CDR2 ANQGSEA. The length of the CDR3 is 14 residues. Trimming at V came to 8 bases and at J to 6 bases, leaving 8 bases not matched to a gene. CDR3 loop: CSTGLAGVGKTQYF. CDR3 DNA sequence: TGCAGCACGGGACTAGCGGGGGTGGGAAAGACCCAGTACTTC.

This clone was seen a few times. The chain uses TRBV27 and TRBJ2-3; a weak D match, TRBD1 (6 bases). CDR3 length: 14 residues. From germline, CDR1 is MNHEY and CDR2 SMNVEV (reference sequence). The V end was cut by 6 bases, the J end by 1 base, with 11 bases between. The DNA of the CDR3 is TGTGCCAGCAGCTGGGACACCCGCACAGATACGCAGTATTTT. It translates to CASSWDTRTDTQYF.

This clone is medium-sized by share. The J gene is TRBJ2-7, the V gene TRBV11-2; no clear D gene. Between the trimmed V and J ends, which lost 0 bases and 2 bases, there was a span of 2 bases. This CDR3 has 12 residues. Germline CDR1 and CDR2: SGHAT and FQNNGV. CDR3 DNA sequence: TGTGCCAGCAGCTTAGACACCTACGAGCAGTACTTC. Its translation is CASSLDTYEQYF.

This clone was found a few times. The chain links TRBV28 to TRBJ2-1; 9 nucleotides match TRBD2. Germline V gives CDR1 MDHEN, CDR2 SYDVKM. CDR3 length: 16 residues. Trimming at V came to 7 bases and at J to 6 bases, leaving 13 bases not matched to a gene. CDR3 residues: CASTSQGLAVSNEQFF. DNA for the CDR3: TGTGCCAGCACATCCCAGGGACTAGCTGTTAGCAATGAGCAGTTCTTC.

The rearrangement uses TRBV7-6 and TRBJ2-5; 8 nucleotides match TRBD2. The V and J ends lost 4 bases and 4 bases, in that order; junction bases with no gene match: 8. The germline CDR1 and CDR2 sequences are SGHVS and FNYEAQ. The CDR3 has 15 residues. The DNA of the CDR3 is TGTGCCAGCAGCTCCGGGACTAGTTTTGTAGAGACCCAGTACTTC. Translating gives CASSSGTSFVETQYF.

The genes are TRBV4-1 and TRBJ2-2; D remains ambiguous. Germline CDR1 MGHRA, CDR2 YSYEKL. Trimming removed 3 bases from V and 6 bases from J, with 11 bases in between. The CDR3 sequence is 14 residues long. CDR3 nucleotides: TGCGCCAGCAGCCAGATTTTTGGGCCCGGGGAGCTGTTTTTT. It yields the protein CASSQIFGPGELFF.

V is TRBV2 and J is TRBJ2-1, with a tentative D call TRBD2 (5 bases). With 4 bases removed from V and 7 bases from J, the gap between germline ends came to 14 bases. The CDR3 is made up of 14 amino acids. The germline CDR1 and CDR2 sequences are SNHLY and FYNNEI. The CDR3 DNA reads TGTGCCAGCAGTGCTCGGGGTATGGTAAATGAGCAGTTCTTC. Translated, it gives CASSARGMVNEQFF.

This clone has only a few counts. The chain employs TRBV6-5 and TRBJ2-2; perhaps TRBD1 as D (6 bases). CDR3 length: 16 amino acids. Germline CDR1 MNHEY, CDR2 SVGAGI. V lost 2 bases and J 6 bases, leaving 16 bases between the germline ends. CDR3 in amino acids: CASSYTTGYSSGELFF. The CDR3 DNA reads as TGTGCCAGCAGTTACACCACAGGGTACTCGTCCGGGGAGCTGTTTTTT.

This clone was picked up a small number of times. The J gene is TRBJ1-4, the V gene TRBV5-6; D unresolved. This CDR3 spans 16 amino acids. Trimming cost V 5 bases and J 0 bases, with 14 bases left between them. CDR1 is SGHDT and CDR2 is YYEEEE in the germline V gene. CDR3 amino acids: CASSTRRTATNEKLFF. The CDR3 coding sequence is TGTGCCAGCAGTACCCGTAGGACTGCAACTAATGAAAAACTGTTTTTT. The full variable domain, completed using reference TRBV5-6 and TRBJ1-4, is DAGVTQSPTHLIKTRGQQVTLRCSPKSGHDTVSWYQQALGQGPQFIFQYYEEEERQRGNFPDRFSGHQFPNYSSELNVNALLLGDSALYLCASSTRRTATNEKLFFGSGTQLSVL.

This chain connects TRBV5-1 to TRBJ2-3; D is undetermined. V lost 1 base and J 5 bases, leaving 8 bases between the germline ends. Germline CDR1 is SGHRS and CDR2 is YFSETQ. The CDR3 extends over 13 amino acids. CDR3 sequence (DNA): TGCGCCAGCAGCTTGAGGCTAGTAGATACGCAGTATTTT. Encoded protein: CASSLRLVDTQYF.

This clone showed up just a few times. V is TRBV5-4 and J is TRBJ2-7, with 11 bases fitting TRBD1. The CDR3 length is 15 residues. Germline lookup yields CDR1 SGHNT and CDR2 YYREEE (reference sequence). With 4 bases clipped from V and 0 bases from J, the junction kept 3 bases outside the gene matches. CDR3 loop: CASSGGTGGSYEQYF. In nucleotides, the CDR3 is TGTGCCAGCAGCGGGGGGACAGGGGGCTCCTACGAGCAGTACTTC.

A few counts support this clone. CDR3 loop: CASSPGIRDEQFF. The CDR3 DNA reads as TGTGCCAGCAGCCCAGGGATTCGGGATGAGCAGTTCTTC. The chain uses TRBV27 and TRBJ2-1; D is perhaps TRBD1 (5 bases). Deletions cut 6 bases from V and 8 bases from J, with 14 bases between. Per germline, CDR1 MNHEY and CDR2 SMNVEV (reference sequence). The CDR3 length is 13 residues.

The chain carries TRBV5-5 and TRBJ2-7; 11 positions match TRBD1. From germline, CDR1 is SGHKS and CDR2 YYEKEE (reference sequence). With V trimmed by 4 bases and J by 4 bases, 4 bases remained unmatched. This CDR3 comprises 14 residues. The CDR3 loop reads CASSAGQGAYEQYF. CDR3 nucleotide sequence: TGTGCCAGCAGCGCTGGACAGGGGGCGTACGAGCAGTACTTC.

The DNA of the CDR3 is TGTGCCAGCAGTAGGGGGGGCACTGAAGCTTTCTTT. Encoded protein: CASSRGGTEAFF. V usage is TRBV27 and J usage is TRBJ1-1; TRBD1 is a possible D gene (6 bases). Looked up from germline, CDR1 is MNHEY and CDR2 is SMNVEV (reference sequence). This CDR3 region has 12 residues. V lost 5 bases to trimming and J lost 4 bases, with 8 bases between them.

This rearrangement joins TRBV6-1 to TRBJ2-5; a weak D match, TRBD1 (6 bases). Germline-derived CDR1 and CDR2 are MNHNS and SASEGT. The CDR3 spans 12 residues. Trimming stripped 6 bases from V and 4 bases from J, with 9 bases between. The CDR3 here is CASSPRGETQYF. CDR3 bases: TGTGCCAGCAGCCCCAGGGGAGAGACCCAGTACTTC.

This chain's CDR3 is CASSPRTGGYEKLFF. The CDR3 coding sequence is TGTGCCAGTAGTCCCCGGACAGGGGGCTACGAAAAACTGTTTTTT. This sequence joins TRBV19 and TRBJ1-4, with 11 positions matching TRBD1. The CDR3 is 15 residues long. Germline CDR1 reads LNHDA; CDR2 reads SQIVND (reference sequence). V lost 5 bases to trimming and J lost 8 bases; unmatched junction nucleotides: 7.

The chain combines TRBV6-5 with TRBJ1-6, with 7 positions matching TRBD1. With 7 bases clipped from V and 5 bases from J, the junction kept 8 bases outside the gene matches. Germline values: CDR1 MNHEY, CDR2 SVGAGI. The CDR3 is 15 residues long. The chain's CDR3 is CASNSDRAHNSPLHF. The DNA for the CDR3 is TGTGCCAGCAATTCCGACAGGGCCCATAATTCACCCCTCCACTTT.

The rearrangement joins TRBV27 to TRBJ2-7; the D is unclear. CDR3 length: 16 amino acids. Germline CDR1 is MNHEY and CDR2 is SMNVEV (reference sequence). V was trimmed by 4 bases and J by 2 bases, leaving 18 bases between them. CDR3 DNA: TGTGCCAGCAGTTCCATTCTGGCGGTAAGCGCCTACGAGCAGTACTTC. This gives the protein CASSSILAVSAYEQYF.

The V and J genes are TRBV6-1 and TRBJ1-1, with 12 bases that match TRBD1. CDR3 length: 15 amino acids. Germline V gives CDR1 MNHNS, CDR2 SASEGT. Unmatched junction bases numbered 5, after V lost 5 bases and J lost 4 bases. The CDR3 DNA follows: TGTGCCAGCAGTCCGGGACAGGGGGCGGTCACTGAAGCTTTCTTT. Protein product: CASSPGQGAVTEAFF.

The rearrangement uses TRBV29-1 and TRBJ2-5; perhaps TRBD1 as D (8 bases). The germline V gene has CDR1 SQVTM and CDR2 ANQGSEA. The CDR3 is 13 residues long. V was clipped by 7 bases and J by 5 bases, with 17 bases between them. The CDR3 sequence is CSAQGGEWETQYF. The CDR3, as DNA: TGCAGCGCACAGGGGGGGGAATGGGAGACCCAGTACTTC. Full variable domain (outside the CDR3, taken from reference TRBV29-1 and TRBJ2-5): SAVISQKPSRDICQRGTSLTIQCQVDSQVTMMFWYRQQPGQSLTLIATANQGSEATYESGFVIDKFPISRPNLTFSTLTVSNMSPEDSSIYLCSAQGGEWETQYFGPGTRLLVL.

The V and J genes are TRBV2 and TRBJ2-5; TRBD2 matches at 7 bases. Germline values: CDR1 SNHLY, CDR2 FYNNEI. CDR3 size: 14 residues. V shed 7 bases, J shed 3 bases, and the junction held 8 bases outside the gene matches. The CDR3 DNA sequence: TGTGCCAGCAAGGGCGGGAGTGGGGAAGAGACCCAGTACTTC. Translation: CASKGGSGEETQYF.

This clone was counted ten times or more. The chain links TRBV5-8 to TRBJ2-3, with 10 bases matching TRBD2. Germline values: CDR1 SGHTS, CDR2 YDEGEE. The CDR3 is 19 residues long. The V gene end was trimmed by 0 bases and the J gene end by 4 bases; junction bases not matched to a gene: 14. CDR3 sequence: CASSLGLAGEFLIADTQYF. The CDR3 nucleotides read TGTGCCAGCAGCTTGGGGCTAGCGGGAGAATTTTTAATAGCAGATACGCAGTATTTT.

Remarks on this clone: Other DNA sequences in this sample translate to the same CDR3. V is TRBV5-1 and J is TRBJ2-3; 11 bases align to TRBD2. The V gene end was trimmed by 3 bases and the J gene end by 5 bases; junction bases not matched to a gene: 2. Germline CDR1 reads SGHRS; CDR2 reads YFSETQ. The CDR3 consists of 14 residues. The CDR3 bases are TGCGCCAGCAGCTCGGGGACTAGCGGAGATACGCAGTATTTT. Amino acid sequence: CASSSGTSGDTQYF.